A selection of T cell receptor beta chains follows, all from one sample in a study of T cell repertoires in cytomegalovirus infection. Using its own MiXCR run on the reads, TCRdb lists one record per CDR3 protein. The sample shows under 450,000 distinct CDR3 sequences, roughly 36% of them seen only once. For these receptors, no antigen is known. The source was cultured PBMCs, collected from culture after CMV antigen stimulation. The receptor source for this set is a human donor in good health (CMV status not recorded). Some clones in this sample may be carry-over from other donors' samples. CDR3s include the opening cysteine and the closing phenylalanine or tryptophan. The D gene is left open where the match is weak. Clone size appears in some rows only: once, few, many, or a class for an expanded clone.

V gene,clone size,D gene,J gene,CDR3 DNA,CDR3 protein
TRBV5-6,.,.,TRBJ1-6,TGTGCCAGCAGCTTTCTGGGACCTAGCTCCTATAATTCACCCCTCCACTTT,CASSFLGPSSYNSPLHF
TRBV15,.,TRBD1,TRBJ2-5,TGTGCCACCAGCAGAGATTTAACAGGGGGCTCTTATGACCAGTACTTC,CATSRDLTGGSYDQYF
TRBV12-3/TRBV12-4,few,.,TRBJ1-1,TGTGCCAGCAGTTACACATCATCCGGAGCTTTCTTT,CASSYTSSGAFF
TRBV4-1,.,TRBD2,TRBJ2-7,TGCGCCAGCAGCCAAGTAATGACTAGCGGGAGTCTGAGCTCCTACGAGCAGTACTTC,CASSQVMTSGSLSSYEQYF
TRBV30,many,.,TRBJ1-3,TGTGCCTGGAGCGGGACCGCAGGAAACACCATATATTTT,CAWSGTAGNTIYF
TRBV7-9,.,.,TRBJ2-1,TGTGCCAGCAGCTTAGCCTTGACTGTCAACAATGAGCAGTTCTTC,CASSLALTVNNEQFF
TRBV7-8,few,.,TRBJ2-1,TGTGCCAGCAGCTCTCGGTCTAGCGCCATCAATGAGCAGTTCTTC,CASSSRSSAINEQFF
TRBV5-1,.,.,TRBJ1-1,TGCGCCAGCAGCTTTTTCAGGAACACTGAAGCTTTCTTT,CASSFFRNTEAFF
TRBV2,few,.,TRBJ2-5,TGTGCCAGCTTCGAGGGGCACCAAGAGACCCAGTACTTC,CASFEGHQETQYF
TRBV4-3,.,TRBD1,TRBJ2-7,TGCGCCAGCAGCCAAGATATTTATGGGACAGGTTCCCCCGAGCAGTACTTC,CASSQDIYGTGSPEQYF
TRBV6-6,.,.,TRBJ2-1,TGTGCCAGCAGTTACTCGAAGCTAACCCAACCAGTCTTC,CASSYSKLTQPVF
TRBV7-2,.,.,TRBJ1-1,TGTGCCAGCAGCTACTACAGTTACCCCGAAGCTTTCTTT,CASSYYSYPEAFF
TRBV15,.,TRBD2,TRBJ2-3,TGTGCCACCAGCAGAGACCCTGGGGGTAGCGGGAGGACAGATACGCAGTATTTT,CATSRDPGGSGRTDTQYF
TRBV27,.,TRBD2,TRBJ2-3,TGTGCCAGCAGAGTGACTAGCGCCTATACGGATACGCAGTATTTT,CASRVTSAYTDTQYF
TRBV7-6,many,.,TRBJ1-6,TGTGCCAGCAGCTCCTATAATTCACCCCTCCACTTT,CASSSYNSPLHF
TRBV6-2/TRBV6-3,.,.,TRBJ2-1,TGTGCCAGCAGCTTATTAAAGATCTATGAGCAGTTCTTC,CASSLLKIYEQFF
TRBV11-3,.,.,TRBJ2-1,TGTGCCAGCAGCTTAGATCAGAGGGGTGAGCAGTTCTTC,CASSLDQRGEQFF
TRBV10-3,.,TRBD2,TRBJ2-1,TGTGCCATCAGTGAGATAACTAGCGGGAGTAACAATGAGCAGTTCTTC,CAISEITSGSNNEQFF
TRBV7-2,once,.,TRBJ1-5,TGTGCCAGCAGCTTAGAATCCGGCGGCGAGAGGCCCCAGCATTTT,CASSLESGGERPQHF
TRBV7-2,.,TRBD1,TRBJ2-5,TGTGCCAGCAGCATCAGGGGGCTGAGACAAGAGACCCAGTACTTC,CASSIRGLRQETQYF
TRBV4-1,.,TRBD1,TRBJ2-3,TGCGCCAGCAGCCCGTCCGGGACAGGGGGCATTACAGATACGCAGTATTTT,CASSPSGTGGITDTQYF
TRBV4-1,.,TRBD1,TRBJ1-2,TGCGCCAGCAGCCAGAGGGGGCCACCTAACTATGGCTACACCTTC,CASSQRGPPNYGYTF
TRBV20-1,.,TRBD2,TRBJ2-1,TGCAGTGCTAGAGTAGCGGGACTCTCCTACAATGAGCAGTTCTTC,CSARVAGLSYNEQFF
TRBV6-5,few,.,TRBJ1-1,TGTGCCAGCAGGGGAGGAACAGGGTTACGAGCTTTCTTT,CASRGGTGLRAFF
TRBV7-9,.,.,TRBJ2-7,TGTGCCAGCTTTGGGGAGGTCTTCCCCTACGAGCAGTACTTC,CASFGEVFPYEQYF
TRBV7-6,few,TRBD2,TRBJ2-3,TGTGCCAGCAGCGATTTAGCGGGACGCACAGATACGCAGTATTTT,CASSDLAGRTDTQYF